The clone carrying this TCR beta chain was picked up a small number of times. The antigen remains unidentified. By way of CD45RO/CCR7/CD25/CD127/CD95/CD27, the CD4+ regulatory, stem cell-like memory, central memory and naive cells were sorted. Purity above 98% was achieved in all sorted populations. This entry belongs to a study of beta chain features in type 1 diabetes. Sequencing targeted expressed TCRB transcripts, as all isolated RNA had been reverse transcribed. Method: immunoSEQ multiplex PCR; TCRdb's copy keeps in-frame clones and lacks some. The data show 200,000 to 300,000 clones, 20% seen once. Broader study findings: Sampled from patients, naive, central memory and Treg TCRB repertoires appeared more similar than those sampled from healthy donors. The study found moderately but significantly shorter TCRB CDR3s in all four CD4+ subsets of Type 1 diabetes patients.

Germline CDR1 SQVTM, CDR2 ANQGSEA. The CDR3 is 12 amino acids. V lost 2 bases, J lost 6 bases, and 7 bases lay in between. This chain joins TRBV29-1 and TRBJ2-2, with D maybe TRBD2 (5 bases). Sample: naive CD4+ T cells from blood. The receptor comes from a woman aged 40 to 49 with type 1 diabetes. The CDR3 here is CSVEHGAGELFF. The CDR3 DNA is TGCAGCGTTGAACACGGGGCCGGGGAGCTGTTTTTT.